The TCR beta chain described here comes from a study of shared clonotypes between healthy human individuals. Libraries were prepared by immunoSEQ multiplex PCR; TCRdb keeps only in-frame clonotypes and omits some of them. The table shows roughly 640,000 clones, with approximately 97% occurring only once. The study enrolled healthy HIV-negative adults without recent acute infections or vaccinations as donors. Caucasian adults residing in Nashville, Tennessee made up all the donors. Splitting the CD4+ cells yielded a CD45RA+ naive subset and a CD45RA-negative memory subset. A single count supports this clone. This clonotype originated in a woman aged 25 to 39 in good health. Source material: naive CD4+ T cells sorted from blood. This sample's subset: CD45RA+ positively selected.

The CDR3 is CASSPLGQSYGYTF. The CDR3, as DNA: TGCGCCAGCAGCCCCCTCGGGCAGTCATATGGCTACACCTTC. V is TRBV5-1 and J is TRBJ1-2; D unclear. V lost 4 bases, J lost 5 bases, and 15 bases lay in between. Germline CDR1 SGHRS, CDR2 YFSETQ. The CDR3 is made up of 14 amino acids.